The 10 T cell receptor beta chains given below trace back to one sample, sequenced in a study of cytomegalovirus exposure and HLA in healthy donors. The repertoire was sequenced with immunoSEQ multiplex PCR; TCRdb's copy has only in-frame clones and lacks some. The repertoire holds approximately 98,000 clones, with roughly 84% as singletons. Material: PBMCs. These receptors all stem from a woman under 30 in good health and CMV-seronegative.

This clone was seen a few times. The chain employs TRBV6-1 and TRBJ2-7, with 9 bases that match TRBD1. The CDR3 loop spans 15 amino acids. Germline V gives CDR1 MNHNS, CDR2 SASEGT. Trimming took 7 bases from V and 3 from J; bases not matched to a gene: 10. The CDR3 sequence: CASKGAETGGYEQYF. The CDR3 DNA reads TGTGCCAGCAAAGGAGCGGAGACAGGGGGCTACGAGCAGTACTTC.

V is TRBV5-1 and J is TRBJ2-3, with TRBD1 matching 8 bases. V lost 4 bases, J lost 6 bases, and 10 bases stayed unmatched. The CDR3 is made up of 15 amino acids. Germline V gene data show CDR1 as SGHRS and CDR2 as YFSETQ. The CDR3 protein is CASSEQDRVVDTQYF. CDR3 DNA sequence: TGCGCCAGCAGCGAACAGGACAGGGTGGTTGATACGCAGTATTTT.

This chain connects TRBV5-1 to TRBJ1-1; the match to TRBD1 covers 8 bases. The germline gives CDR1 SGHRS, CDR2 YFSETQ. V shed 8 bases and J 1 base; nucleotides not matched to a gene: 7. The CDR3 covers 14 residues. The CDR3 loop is CASGQGGGNTEAFF. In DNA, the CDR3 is TGCGCCAGTGGACAGGGCGGGGGGAACACTGAAGCTTTCTTT.

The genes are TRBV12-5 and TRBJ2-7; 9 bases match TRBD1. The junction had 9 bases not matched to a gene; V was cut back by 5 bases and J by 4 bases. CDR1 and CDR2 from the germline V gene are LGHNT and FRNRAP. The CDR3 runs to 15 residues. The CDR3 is CASGLGQGLKYEQYF. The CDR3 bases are TGTGCTAGTGGTCTCGGACAGGGGTTGAAGTACGAGCAGTACTTC.

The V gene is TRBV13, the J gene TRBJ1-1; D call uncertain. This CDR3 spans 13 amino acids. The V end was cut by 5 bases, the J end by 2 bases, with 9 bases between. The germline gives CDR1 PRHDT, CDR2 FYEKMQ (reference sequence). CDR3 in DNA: TGTGCCAGCAGCCCACGGGTAAACACTGAAGCTTTCTTT. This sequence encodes CASSPRVNTEAFF.

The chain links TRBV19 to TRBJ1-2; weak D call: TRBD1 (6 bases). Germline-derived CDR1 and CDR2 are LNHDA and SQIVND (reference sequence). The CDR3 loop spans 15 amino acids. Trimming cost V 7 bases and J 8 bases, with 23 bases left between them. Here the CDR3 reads CASNRDKTLADGYTF. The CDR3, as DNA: TGTGCCAGTAATAGGGACAAGACACTCGCGGACGGCTACACCTTC.

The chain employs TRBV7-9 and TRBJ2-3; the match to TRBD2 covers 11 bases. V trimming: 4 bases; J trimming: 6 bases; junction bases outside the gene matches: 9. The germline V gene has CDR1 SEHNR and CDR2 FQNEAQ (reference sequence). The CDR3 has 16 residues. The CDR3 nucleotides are TGTGCCAGCAGCTCGGGTAGCGGGGGGGTAGTGGATACGCAGTATTTT. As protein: CASSSGSGGVVDTQYF.

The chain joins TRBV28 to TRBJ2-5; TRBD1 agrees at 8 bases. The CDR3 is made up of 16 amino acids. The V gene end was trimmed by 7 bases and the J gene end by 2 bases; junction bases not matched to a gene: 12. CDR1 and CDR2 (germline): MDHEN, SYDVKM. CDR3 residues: CASTARTGRNQETQYF. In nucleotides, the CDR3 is TGTGCCAGCACCGCCAGGACAGGGAGAAATCAAGAGACCCAGTACTTC.

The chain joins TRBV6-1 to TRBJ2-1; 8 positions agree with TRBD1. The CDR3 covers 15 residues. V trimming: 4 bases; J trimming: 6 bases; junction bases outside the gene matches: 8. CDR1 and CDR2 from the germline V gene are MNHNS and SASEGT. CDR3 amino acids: CASSVSRGRGNEQFF. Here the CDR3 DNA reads TGTGCCAGCAGTGTTTCCAGGGGGCGCGGCAATGAGCAGTTCTTC.

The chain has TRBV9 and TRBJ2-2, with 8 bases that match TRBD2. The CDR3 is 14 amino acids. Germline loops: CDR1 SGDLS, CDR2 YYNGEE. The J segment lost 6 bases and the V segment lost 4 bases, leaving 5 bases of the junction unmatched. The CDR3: CASSSGGGPGELFF. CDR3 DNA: TGTGCCAGCAGCTCCGGCGGGGGGCCCGGGGAGCTGTTTTTT.